This T cell receptor beta chain is from a study of identical twins. Through template switching, a universal primer site was introduced, and the cDNA contained unique molecular identifiers. TCRdb reprocessed the 5' RACE reads with MiXCR, giving one entry per CDR3 protein. Of 210,000 or so distinct CDR3 sequences listed, approximately 15% are singletons. Separately, the same data were catalogued under a study of T cells expressing NK-cell markers.

The sequencing input was CD8+ T cells sorted from blood. The sequence derives from a woman aged 18-35 years in good health.

In DNA form, the CDR3 reads TGTGCCAGCAGTGATTTGAGTACTAGGAACACCGGGGAGCTGTTTTTT. This encodes CASSDLSTRNTGELFF. The chain links TRBV2 to TRBJ2-2, with a weak D call TRBD2 (5 bases). The CDR3 is 16 residues long. The V end was cut by 3 bases, the J end by 1 base, with 12 bases between. Germline CDR1 is SNHLY and CDR2 is FYNNEI.